This T cell receptor (beta chain) was sequenced for a study of T cell responses to AZD1222 COVID-19 vaccine. Study-level results: Repertoire collection took place solely once the T cell response had peaked. Clonal diversity was possibly underestimated, and the donors were mostly white British, with more females. Spike-specific TCR breadth and depth went up after people got two AZD1222 doses. Only five to seven AZD1222 recipients were seropositive at baseline.

V gave up 2 bases and J gave up 6 bases; unmatched junction bases: 8. CDR1 is SGHDN, CDR2 FVKESK, per germline. The CDR3 covers 15 residues. As regards this clone: No antigen is known for it.

Method: immunoSEQ multiplex PCR; TCRdb's copy keeps in-frame clones and lacks some. The profile shows 150,000 or so clones, roughly nine tenths of them singletons. Sequencing used peripheral blood, obtained on day 0 of AZD1222 vaccination. This TCR came from an adult in good health. The rearrangement uses TRBV14 and TRBJ2-7; 9 nucleotides agree with TRBD2. CDR3 DNA: TGTGCCAGCAGCCAACAAGTTGCTAGCGGGGCCGAGCAGTACTTC. Encoded protein: CASSQQVASGAEQYF.